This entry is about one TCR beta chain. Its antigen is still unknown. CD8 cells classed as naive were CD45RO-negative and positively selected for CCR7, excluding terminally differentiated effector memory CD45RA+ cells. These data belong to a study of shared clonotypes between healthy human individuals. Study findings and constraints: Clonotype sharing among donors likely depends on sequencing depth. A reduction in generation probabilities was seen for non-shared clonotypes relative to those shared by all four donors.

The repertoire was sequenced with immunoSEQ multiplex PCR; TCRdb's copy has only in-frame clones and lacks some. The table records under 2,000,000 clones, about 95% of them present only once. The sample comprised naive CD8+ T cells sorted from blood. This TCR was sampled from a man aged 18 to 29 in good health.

This CDR3 is CASSRSVGLASETQYF. The CDR3 DNA reads as TGCGCCAGCAGCCGCTCAGTGGGACTAGCGTCAGAGACCCAGTACTTC. The chain couples TRBV4-3 to TRBJ2-5, with 10 bases identical to TRBD2. The length of the CDR3 is 16 residues. Germline assignment: CDR1 LGHNA and CDR2 YSLEER. Losses at the gene ends were 4 bases for V and 4 bases for J; bases not matched to a gene: 9.